This is a list of T cell receptor beta chains from one sample in a study of blood T cell repertoires in COVID-19. Libraries were prepared by immunoSEQ multiplex PCR; TCRdb keeps only in-frame clonotypes and omits some of them. The profile covers about 210,000 clones, with 82% appearing a single time and roughly 12% taken by the ten largest. Material for sequencing was peripheral blood. The receptors stem from a woman aged 40 to 55 with acute or convalescent COVID-19. CDR3s include the opening cysteine and the closing phenylalanine or tryptophan. The D gene is left open where the match is weak. Some rows mark clone size as missing; the rest say once, few, many or name a class of expanded clone.

D | size | J | V | DNA | CDR3
NA | NA | TRBJ1-2 | TRBV7-6 | TGTGCCAGCAGCCCCTCCTCAGGCTCCTTCTATGGCTACACCTTC | CASSPSSGSFYGYTF
TRBD2 | NA | TRBJ2-3 | TRBV6-1 | TGTGCCAGCAGTGAAGCGTGGCTAGCGGGAGCCACAGATACGCAGTATTTT | CASSEAWLAGATDTQYF
NA | NA | TRBJ1-2 | TRBV20-1 | TGCAGAGCGTATGGCTACACCTTC | CRAYGYTF
NA | once | TRBJ2-7 | TRBV7-8 | TGTGCCAGCAGCTTAATCAGGGGCTCCTACGAGCAGTACTTC | CASSLIRGSYEQYF
TRBD1 | NA | TRBJ2-1 | TRBV27 | TGTGCCAGCAGTTTACAGGGGGCGTACAATGAGCAGTTCTTC | CASSLQGAYNEQFF
NA | NA | TRBJ1-5 | TRBV10-3 | TGTGCCAGCGGGGGGCTCAATCAGCCCCAGCATTTT | CASGGLNQPQHF
TRBD1 | once | TRBJ1-6 | TRBV2 | TGTGCCAGCAGTGAAAGACAGGGTACCCGCGATTCACCCCTCCACTTT | CASSERQGTRDSPLHF
NA | NA | TRBJ1-1 | TRBV5-1 | TGCGCCAGCAGCTTGGGTAGGGGGTTTGGGACTGAAGCTTTCTTT | CASSLGRGFGTEAFF
NA | NA | TRBJ2-3 | TRBV5-1 | TGCGCCAGCAGCTCAGGACTACTCACCTCCACAGATACGCAGTATTTT | CASSSGLLTSTDTQYF
TRBD1 | NA | TRBJ2-5 | TRBV10-1 | TGCGCCAGCAGTGAGTCGGCAGGGGGTAAGGCCCAGTACTTC | CASSESAGGKAQYF
NA | NA | TRBJ1-5 | TRBV19 | TGTGCCAGTAAGCCCCCAGGGGATCAGCCCCAGCATTTT | CASKPPGDQPQHF
NA | NA | TRBJ1-2 | TRBV3-1/TRBV3-2 | TGTGCCAGCAGCCAAACCGGAGATGGCTACACCTTC | CASSQTGDGYTF
TRBD2 | NA | TRBJ2-2 | TRBV7-2 | TGTGCCAGCAGCCCCCCTAGCGGGGGCCTCACCGGGGAGCTGTTTTTT | CASSPPSGGLTGELFF
NA | NA | TRBJ2-3 | TRBV18 | TGTGCCAGCTCACCGTCGGCAGATACGCAGTATTTT | CASSPSADTQYF
NA | NA | TRBJ2-1 | TRBV27 | TGTGCCAGCAGTTTAAGGGGGAGCAGGGTGGATGAGCAGTTCTTC | CASSLRGSRVDEQFF
NA | NA | TRBJ2-2 | TRBV5-6 | TGTGCCAGCAGCTTGGTTGCGCAGGGGAAAGGCACCGGGGAGCTGTTTTTT | CASSLVAQGKGTGELFF
NA | NA | TRBJ1-6 | TRBV18 | TGTGCCAGCTCAGGACAAAATTCACCCCTCCACTTT | CASSGQNSPLHF
NA | NA | TRBJ2-1 | TRBV6-5 | TGTGCCAGGGGGTTCCCAGGACTACATAATGAGCAGTTCTTC | CARGFPGLHNEQFF
NA | NA | TRBJ1-1 | TRBV6-5 | TGTGCCAGCAGTTCTAGGGGAGGGGACACTGAAGCTTTCTTT | CASSSRGGDTEAFF
NA | NA | TRBJ1-1 | TRBV5-1 | TGCGCCAGCAGCTTGGCAAGGTACAGGGATCCGAACACTGAAGCTTTCTTT | CASSLARYRDPNTEAFF
TRBD2 | NA | TRBJ2-3 | TRBV5-1 | TGCGCCAGCAGACCAACTAGCGGGAGGGCAGATACGCAGTATTTT | CASRPTSGRADTQYF
TRBD1 | NA | TRBJ1-1 | TRBV19 | TGTGCCAGTAGAAGCCGGGACAGGGGGCAGGGGAACACTGAAGCTTTCTTT | CASRSRDRGQGNTEAFF
TRBD2 | NA | TRBJ2-3 | TRBV29-1 | TGCAGCGTTCGCCTAGCGGGAAGAGATACGCAGTATTTT | CSVRLAGRDTQYF
TRBD1 | NA | TRBJ1-1 | TRBV5-4 | TGTGCCAGCAGCTGGACTCCGGGACAGGGAGCAGCTTTCTTT | CASSWTPGQGAAFF
NA | NA | TRBJ1-6 | TRBV5-1 | TGCGCCAGCAGCTCCATCGGGGGGCGTTTTGCCTCACCCCTCCACTTT | CASSSIGGRFASPLHF
NA | NA | TRBJ2-7 | TRBV6-5 | TGTGCCAGCAGGGGATTTGGGGGGAGCTCCTACGAGCAGTACTTC | CASRGFGGSSYEQYF
TRBD1 | NA | TRBJ1-1 | TRBV7-2 | TGTGCCAGCAGCCCACAGGGGGCCGGCACTGAAGCTTTCTTT | CASSPQGAGTEAFF
TRBD2 | few | TRBJ2-7 | TRBV3-1/TRBV3-2 | TGTGCCAGCAGCCAAGAGCTCGGGACTAGCGGGAATCTTCCCTACGAGCAGTACTTC | CASSQELGTSGNLPYEQYF
TRBD1 | NA | TRBJ2-5 | TRBV18 | TGTGCCAGCTCACCCGGGACAGGGGGCGAAGAGACCCAGTACTTC | CASSPGTGGEETQYF
TRBD1 | NA | TRBJ2-7 | TRBV4-1 | TGCGCCAGCAGCCAACTGGGACAGGGAGCCTACGAGCAGTACTTC | CASSQLGQGAYEQYF
TRBD2 | NA | TRBJ2-5 | TRBV10-3 | TGTGCCATCCGGGCGGGAGATGGAGAGACCCAGTACTTC | CAIRAGDGETQYF
TRBD2 | few | TRBJ2-7 | TRBV5-1 | TGCGCCAGCAGCTTGGAGACTAGCGGGAGTTTTGGCGAGCAGTACTTC | CASSLETSGSFGEQYF
TRBD1 | NA | TRBJ1-1 | TRBV19 | TGTGCCAGTAGTAGACCGGGACAGTGGACTGAAGCTTTCTTT | CASSRPGQWTEAFF
TRBD1 | NA | TRBJ2-1 | TRBV19 | TGTGCCAGCACAGACAGGGGGATTCACAATGAGCAGTTCTTC | CASTDRGIHNEQFF
NA | NA | TRBJ1-1 | TRBV29-1 | TGCAGCGCTGGGGGCTCGGACGCTTTCTTT | CSAGGSDAFF
TRBD1 | NA | TRBJ1-5 | TRBV5-6 | TGTGCCAGCAGCTCGGGACAGCTTAATCAGCCCCAGCATTTT | CASSSGQLNQPQHF
NA | NA | TRBJ2-3 | TRBV2 | TGTGCCAGCAGTGTCGGGACTCGCACAGATACGCAGTATTTT | CASSVGTRTDTQYF
TRBD1 | NA | TRBJ1-2 | TRBV7-6 | TGTGCCAGCAGCTCCCGGGACAGGGGGCTTGGCTACACCTTC | CASSSRDRGLGYTF
TRBD2 | NA | TRBJ2-7 | TRBV19 | TGTGCCAGTAGTATAAGTAGCGGGGGCTCCTACGAGCAGTACTTC | CASSISSGGSYEQYF
NA | once | TRBJ1-2 | TRBV6-5 | TGTGCCAGCGGCCGGGGGGCAGGGGAGAACTATGGCTACACCTTC | CASGRGAGENYGYTF
TRBD1 | NA | TRBJ1-2 | TRBV30 | TGTGCCTGGAGGGGACAGGGGGCGGACTATGGCTACACCTTC | CAWRGQGADYGYTF
TRBD2 | NA | TRBJ2-3 | TRBV10-2 | TGCGCCAGCAGTGATAGGCGGGAGAATACAGATACGCAGTATTTT | CASSDRRENTDTQYF
TRBD1 | once | TRBJ1-1 | TRBV18 | TGTGCCAGCTCGCCGACAGGGAGGCCAAACACTGAAGCTTTCTTT | CASSPTGRPNTEAFF
NA | NA | TRBJ2-3 | TRBV13 | TGTGCCAGCAGCTTAAGGGTGCGAGGGACAGATACGCAGTATTTT | CASSLRVRGTDTQYF
TRBD2 | NA | TRBJ2-5 | TRBV2 | TGTGCCAGCAGTGAAGAATCGGGGACTAGGGTTGAGACCCAGTACTTC | CASSEESGTRVETQYF
NA | NA | TRBJ2-7 | TRBV10-3 | TGTGCCATCAGCGAACCGGGGACATCCTACGAGCAGTACTTC | CAISEPGTSYEQYF
TRBD2 | NA | TRBJ2-3 | TRBV19 | TGTGCCAGTAGTACCCCGGGACTAGCGGGAGACAGGAGTACGCAGTATTTT | CASSTPGLAGDRSTQYF
TRBD1 | NA | TRBJ1-4 | TRBV3-1/TRBV3-2 | TGTGCCAGCAGCCCACACCGAGGACAGGGGGATGAAAAACTGTTTTTT | CASSPHRGQGDEKLFF
NA | once | TRBJ2-7 | TRBV4-1 | TGCGCCAGCAGCCAGCTGGACAGCTACGAGCAGTACTTC | CASSQLDSYEQYF
NA | NA | TRBJ2-7 | TRBV7-6 | TGTGCCAGCAGCGACACATACGAGCAGTACTTC | CASSDTYEQYF
NA | NA | TRBJ1-1 | TRBV13 | TGTGCCAGCAGCCCCCGGAGGACCTTCAACACTGAAGCTTTCTTT | CASSPRRTFNTEAFF
TRBD2 | NA | TRBJ2-1 | TRBV7-2 | TGTGCCAGCAGCTCCCTGACTAGCGGCCCAACCTACAATGAGCAGTTCTTC | CASSSLTSGPTYNEQFF
TRBD2 | NA | TRBJ2-7 | TRBV7-2 | TGTGCCAGCAGATTGGGAGGGGCCTACGAGCAGTACTTC | CASRLGGAYEQYF
NA | few | TRBJ2-2 | TRBV7-2 | TGTGCCAGCAGCTTAGCACAGGGTCTCAACGGGGAGCTGTTTTTT | CASSLAQGLNGELFF
NA | NA | TRBJ2-2 | TRBV9 | TGTGCCAGCAGCGAGACAGGGAACACCGGGGAGCTGTTTTTT | CASSETGNTGELFF
NA | NA | TRBJ2-7 | TRBV7-2 | TGTGCCAGCAGCCTTCGGACAGCCCCCTACGAGCAGTACTTC | CASSLRTAPYEQYF